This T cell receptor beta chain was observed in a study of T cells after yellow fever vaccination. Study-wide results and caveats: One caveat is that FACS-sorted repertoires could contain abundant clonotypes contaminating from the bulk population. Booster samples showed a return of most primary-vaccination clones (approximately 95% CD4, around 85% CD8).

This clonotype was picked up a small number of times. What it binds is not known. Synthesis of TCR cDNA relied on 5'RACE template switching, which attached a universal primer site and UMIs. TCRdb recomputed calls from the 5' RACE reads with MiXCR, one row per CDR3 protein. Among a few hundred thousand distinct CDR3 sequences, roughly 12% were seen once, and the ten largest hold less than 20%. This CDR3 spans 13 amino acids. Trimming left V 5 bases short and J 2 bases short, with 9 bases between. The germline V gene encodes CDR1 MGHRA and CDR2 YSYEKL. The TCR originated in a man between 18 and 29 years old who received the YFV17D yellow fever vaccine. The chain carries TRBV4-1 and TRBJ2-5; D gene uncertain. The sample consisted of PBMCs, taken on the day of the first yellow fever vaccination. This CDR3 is CASSSPGQETQYF. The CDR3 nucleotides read TGCGCCAGCAGCTCTCCCGGGCAAGAGACCCAGTACTTC.